This T cell receptor beta chain was found in a study of blood T cell repertoires in COVID-19 (dated by TCRdb to the early 2020s). With regard to the full study: Samples from collaborators originated in the United States, Italy and Spain and spanned both the acute and convalescent phases of COVID-19. Samples were obtained from the ongoing ImmuneRACE study (first 160 participants) and from over 1,000 subjects provided by 6 global collaborators. Deeply sampled blood TCRbeta repertoires from subjects exposed to, actively infected with, or recovered from COVID-19 were included in the dataset. A freely available public database, intended as a resource for researchers studying the immune response to SARS-CoV-2, is where the repertoires were released. HLA class I and class II types, where available, came from metadata supplied by the sample provider rather than from assay-based typing. The prospective study material was composed of cDNA or gDNA derived from T cells, B-cell-depleted T cells, or PBMCs. A de-identified subject ID, COVID-19 status, age in years and sex were almost always included in the sample metadata. Overall study results and their limits: How much clinical and demographic metadata was included differed by source and by participant, and the metadata was provided uncurated.

TCRbeta CDR3 regions were amplified from genomic DNA by means of the immunoSEQ Assay, a bias-controlled multiplex PCR. The source study handled its data this way. Nucleated cell counts per sample were estimated from amplification of reference gene primers within the assay. To quantify the absolute abundance of each unique TCRbeta CDR3 rearrangement, sequence reads were collapsed and filtered. Productive Simpson clonality was computed per sample as the square root of Simpson's diversity index over productive rearrangements. The table comes from immuneACCESS by way of TCRdb, which keeps in-frame sequences with V and J called. Part of the clones is missing from these tables; in studies checked, under half for an unresolved V gene and the rest for unknown reasons. The D gene and trimming were derived from the DNA, and the V and J assignments and clone size from that table. This sample has tens of thousands of clones in its table, and 85% to 90% of those were observed once. The ten most abundant clones make up roughly 1.2% of the sample.

As regards this clone: The clone's antigen remains unknown. The sample holds no much larger clone one base away, and base qualities are not on file.

Whole blood was collected in K2EDTA tubes by collaborating institutions according to the institutions' own protocols. For TCRbeta analysis, collaborators shipped samples in one of three forms: frozen whole blood, isolated PBMCs, or DNA extracted from either of those sample types. Trimming at the junction amounts to 1 base on V and 1 base on J, and the germline ends lie 9 bases apart. From the germline V gene, CDR1 is SGHAT and CDR2 is FQNNGV. CDR3 length: 15 amino acids, cysteine to phenylalanine. CDR3 DNA only is kept here, 45 bases in frame from base 1. The sequenced sample consisted of peripheral blood. This TCR was sampled from a woman aged 60 to 75 with acute or convalescent COVID-19. Recombination joined TRBV11-2 with TRBJ2-3; a tentative D match to TRBD2 spans 6 bases. CDR3 protein: CASSLVGLGTDTQYF. The bases read TGTGCCAGCAGCTTAGTGGGACTGGGCACAGATACGCAGTATTTT.